These 16 T cell receptor beta chains were all obtained from the same sample, sequenced in a study of OX40 agonist ivuxolimab in advanced cancers. TCRdb keeps only in-frame clones here, not all; method: immunoSEQ multiplex PCR. The data hold 45,000 to 55,000 clones, with 65% to 85% observed a single time. Sample: CD4+ or CD8+ T cells sorted from blood, taken in a trial of the OX40 agonist ivuxolimab. These receptors were obtained from an adult with an advanced solid tumor such as melanoma, head and neck, liver or kidney cancer.

This chain connects TRBV28 to TRBJ1-1, with no clear D. Trimming shortened V by 2 bases and J by 1 base, and 8 bases separated the two germline ends. From germline, CDR1 is MDHEN and CDR2 SYDVKM. The CDR3 length is 14 residues. The CDR3 loop is CASSLGGGNTEAFF. The CDR3 DNA sequence: TGTGCCAGCAGTTTAGGCGGAGGGAACACTGAAGCTTTCTTT.

The genes are TRBV29-1 and TRBJ2-3; no clear D. CDR3 length: 12 amino acids. The V gene lost 4 bases and the J gene lost 1 base, with 6 bases spanning the gap. The germline V gene has CDR1 SQVTM and CDR2 ANQGSEA. CDR3 sequence (DNA): TGCAGCGTTGCCCCCGGCACAGATACGCAGTATTTT. Translating it yields CSVAPGTDTQYF.

V usage is TRBV7-2 and J usage is TRBJ2-7; 14 nucleotides match TRBD2. CDR3 length equals 15 residues. J lost 5 bases, V lost 3 bases, and 3 bases had no gene match. Germline CDR1 reads SGHTA; CDR2 reads FQGNSA. Here the CDR3 DNA reads TGTGCCAGCAGCTTGCCGACTAGCGGGGGGGACGAGCAGTACTTC. It yields the protein CASSLPTSGGDEQYF.

The chain is built from TRBV6-1 and TRBJ2-5; 7 bases line up with TRBD1. With the DNA end fitting TRBJ2-7 better, the J assignment may be wrong. Germline CDR1 MNHNS, CDR2 SASEGT. CDR3 length: 13 amino acids. CDR3 sequence reads: CASSPMTGIEQYF. As DNA, the CDR3 is TGTGCCAGCAGTCCAATGACAGGGATCGAGCAGTACTTC.

Regarding this clone: Within the sample, other DNA sequences also encode this same CDR3. V gene TRBV4-3 combines with J gene TRBJ2-5; D is possibly TRBD1 (7 bases). The CDR3 has 15 residues. V was shortened by 0 bases and J by 3 bases, with 11 bases between the two germline ends. Germline V lookup: CDR1 LGHNA, CDR2 YSLEER. CDR3 loop: CASSQDPRGEETQYF. The CDR3, as DNA: TGCGCCAGCAGCCAAGATCCCAGGGGGGAAGAGACCCAGTACTTC.

The V and J genes are TRBV10-3 and TRBJ1-3; D might be TRBD1 (6 bases). The CDR3 length is 14 residues. V was clipped by 11 bases and J by 0 bases, with 14 bases between them. The germline V gene encodes CDR1 ENHRY and CDR2 SYGVKD. CDR3 region: CAVGGHSSGNTIYF. In DNA form, the CDR3 reads TGTGCCGTCGGGGGACATTCCTCTGGAAACACCATATATTTT.

The chain employs TRBV10-3 and TRBJ2-7; 9 nucleotides line up with TRBD2. The CDR3 totals 13 residues. V dropped 4 bases and J dropped 3; count of bases not matched to a gene: 1. Germline V lookup: CDR1 ENHRY, CDR2 SYGVKD. Written as DNA, the CDR3 is TGTGCCATCAGTGGACTAGCGGTCTACGAGCAGTACTTC. Encoded protein: CAISGLAVYEQYF.

The chain joins TRBV5-1 to TRBJ1-1; 11 bases align to TRBD1. The CDR3 length is 14 residues. Germline V gene sequence: CDR1 SGHRS, CDR2 YFSETQ. J lost 4 bases, V lost 3 bases, and 2 bases had no gene match. The CDR3 DNA is TGCGCCAGCAGCTGGACAGGGGGCGGCACTGAAGCTTTCTTT. Its translation: CASSWTGGGTEAFF. Complete variable domain (other parts from reference TRBV5-1 and TRBJ1-1): KAGVTQTPRYLIKTRGQQVTLSCSPISGHRSVSWYQQTPGQGLQFLFEYFSETQRNKGNFPGRFSGRQFSNSRSEMNVSTLELGDSALYLCASSWTGGGTEAFFGQGTRLTVV.

This sequence joins TRBV7-9 and TRBJ1-4; D unresolved. V was cut by 8 bases and J by 8 bases, with 18 bases left in between. This CDR3 contains 14 residues. Germline values: CDR1 SEHNR, CDR2 FQNEAQ (reference sequence). The CDR3 reads CASAYGGFEEKLFF. In DNA, the CDR3 is TGTGCCAGCGCCTATGGAGGGTTCGAAGAAAAACTGTTTTTT.

The V gene is TRBV7-2, the J gene TRBJ2-1; 7 positions agree with TRBD1. The CDR3 runs 14 residues. The J segment lost 10 bases and the V segment lost 4 bases, leaving 10 bases of the junction unmatched. Germline CDR1 reads SGHTA; CDR2 reads FQGNSA. Here the CDR3 DNA reads TGTGCCAGCAGCTCTGGACAGGATTCGGCAGAGCAGTTCTTC. Translated, it gives CASSSGQDSAEQFF.

J is TRBJ2-4 and V is TRBV5-1; D is ambiguous. CDR1 and CDR2 from the germline V gene are SGHRS and YFSETQ. Trimming removed 4 bases at V and 5 bases at J, with 10 bases between. There are 13 residues in the CDR3. CDR3 region: CASSPLTENIQYF. The DNA of the CDR3 is TGCGCCAGCAGCCCGTTGACCGAAAACATTCAGTACTTC.

V and J are TRBV12-5 and TRBJ2-1, with 9 nucleotides matching TRBD1. CDR1 and CDR2 (germline): LGHNT, FRNRAP. This CDR3 region has 14 residues. Unmatched junction bases numbered 5, after V lost 7 bases and J lost 4 bases. The CDR3 here is CASVPGQGYNEQFF. The CDR3 nucleotides read TGTGCTAGTGTTCCGGGACAGGGATACAATGAGCAGTTCTTC.

The chain combines TRBV10-3 with TRBJ1-2; D is perhaps TRBD1 (5 bases). CDR3 size: 15 residues. Looked up from germline, CDR1 is ENHRY and CDR2 is SYGVKD. The V and J ends lost 8 bases and 4 bases respectively, with 20 bases between them. The CDR3 DNA sequence: TGTGCCATCCGCCGACAGCTTACCTACGGCTATGGCTACACCTTC. Residues: CAIRRQLTYGYGYTF.

The V and J genes are TRBV7-2 and TRBJ1-1; 8 bases match TRBD1. V lost 5 bases to trimming and J lost 4 bases; unmatched junction nucleotides: 6. CDR1 is SGHTA, CDR2 FQGNSA, per germline. The CDR3 runs 14 residues. CDR3 in amino acids: CASSPLGQGTEAFF. The CDR3 bases are TGTGCCAGCAGCCCCCTTGGACAGGGCACTGAAGCTTTCTTT.

J is TRBJ2-7 and V is TRBV7-9; the D is unclear. The CDR3 length is 14 residues. Germline V CDR1 and CDR2: SEHNR, FQNEAQ (reference sequence). V was pared by 1 base and J by 3 bases, with 10 bases between. The CDR3 protein is CASSLGSQIYEQYF. CDR3 coding DNA: TGTGCCAGCAGCTTAGGTTCACAGATCTACGAGCAGTACTTC.

The J gene is TRBJ2-1, the V gene TRBV25-1; D unclear. Trimming removed 8 bases from V and 6 bases from J, with 5 bases in between. Germline V CDR1 and CDR2: MGHDK, SYGVNS. The CDR3 covers 10 residues. In DNA, the CDR3 is TGTGCCAGCTTTCGCAATGAGCAGTTCTTC. This gives the protein CASFRNEQFF.